A selection of T cell receptor beta chains follows, all from one sample in a study of PD-1 blockade in classical Hodgkin lymphoma. This table comes from immunoSEQ multiplex PCR, and its TCRdb copy is limited to in-frame clones, with some not included. This repertoire shows 29,000 or so clones, roughly 80% found once; its top ten account for about 0.62%. This sample comprised CD4+ T cells from blood, obtained before the fourth cycle of nivolumab. Receptor source: a human donor with classical Hodgkin lymphoma. Both conserved end residues are part of each CDR3. Each record gives: V gene, J gene, D gene, clone size, CDR3 protein, CDR3 DNA. The D gene is left open where the match is weak. Clone size is not always given. Where it is, it says once, few, many or a class for expanded clones.

v_call: TRBV21-1; j_call: TRBJ1-2; d_call: -; clone_size: few; cdr3_aa: CASSARAPEEYGYTF; cdr3_nt: TGTGCCAGCAGCGCCCGGGCCCCGGAGGAGTATGGCTACACCTTC
v_call: TRBV5-6; j_call: TRBJ2-1; d_call: -; clone_size: -; cdr3_aa: CASSSLERAVNEQFF; cdr3_nt: TGTGCCAGCAGCTCCCTTGAAAGGGCGGTGAATGAGCAGTTCTTC
v_call: TRBV5-1; j_call: TRBJ2-5; d_call: -; clone_size: once; cdr3_aa: CASSLGGGSETQYF; cdr3_nt: TGCGCCAGCAGCTTGGGAGGGGGGTCAGAGACCCAGTACTTC
v_call: TRBV7-9; j_call: TRBJ1-1; d_call: -; clone_size: -; cdr3_aa: CASSLVEDTEAFF; cdr3_nt: TGTGCCAGCAGCTTGGTCGAGGACACTGAAGCTTTCTTT
v_call: TRBV6-6; j_call: TRBJ2-5; d_call: -; clone_size: -; cdr3_aa: CASSPHEGQATQYF; cdr3_nt: TGTGCCAGCAGTCCACACGAGGGCCAGGCGACCCAGTACTTC
v_call: TRBV5-1; j_call: TRBJ2-5; d_call: -; clone_size: few; cdr3_aa: CASGHGAGSLQETQYF; cdr3_nt: TGCGCCAGCGGACACGGGGCGGGGAGTTTGCAAGAGACCCAGTACTTC
v_call: TRBV5-1; j_call: TRBJ1-1; d_call: -; clone_size: -; cdr3_aa: CASSSNQAGRTEAFF; cdr3_nt: TGCGCCAGCAGTTCCAACCAGGCCGGAAGGACTGAAGCTTTCTTT
v_call: TRBV5-1; j_call: TRBJ1-1; d_call: -; clone_size: -; cdr3_aa: CASSLGAGNTEAFF; cdr3_nt: TGCGCCAGCAGCTTGGGTGCAGGGAACACTGAAGCTTTCTTT
v_call: TRBV6-5; j_call: TRBJ2-7; d_call: TRBD2; clone_size: -; cdr3_aa: CASSVSGLGSYEQYF; cdr3_nt: TGTGCCAGCAGCGTATCGGGACTAGGCTCCTACGAGCAGTACTTC
v_call: TRBV5-1; j_call: TRBJ1-5; d_call: -; clone_size: few; cdr3_aa: CASSLEGNGNQPQHF; cdr3_nt: TGCGCCAGCAGCTTGGAAGGGAATGGCAATCAGCCCCAGCATTTT
v_call: TRBV7-9; j_call: TRBJ1-5; d_call: -; clone_size: -; cdr3_aa: CASSSGPTGPNQPQHF; cdr3_nt: TGTGCCAGCAGCTCCGGGCCCACAGGGCCGAATCAGCCCCAGCATTTT